This TCR beta chain appears in the sequencing data of a study of a mutant IDH1 vaccine in newly diagnosed glioma. Overall study context: Every participant had undergone radiotherapy, temozolomide, or both before, and most underwent both.

This CDR3 has 14 residues. Trimming took off 2 bases at V and 0 bases at J, with 6 bases between the two ends. From germline, CDR1 is KGHSH and CDR2 LQKENI. Using immunoSEQ multiplex PCR, the repertoire was profiled, and TCRdb retains in-frame clones only, with some absent. The sample lists tens of thousands of clones; about 92% were seen once. Documented time point: baseline, week 1 (first vaccination visit). Treatment noted: pre-vaccination baseline after standard-of-care therapy. New WHO grade 3 or 4 astrocytomas that were IDH1-mutant and ATRX-lost occurred in the donors. This clone was counted a single time.

The chain has TRBV18 and TRBJ2-3, with D possibly called TRBD1 or TRBD2 (5 bases each). Sequences were derived from PBMCs, sampled from a glioma patient treated with radiotherapy, temozolomide or both. The TCR was taken from a middle-aged man with glioma. Here the CDR3 DNA reads TGTGCCAGCTCACCAGGGGGTAGCACAGATACGCAGTATTTT. Amino acids: CASSPGGSTDTQYF.